Shown below are 20 T cell receptor beta chains from a single sample sequenced in a study of T cell changes during pregnancy in multiple sclerosis. Sequenced by immunoSEQ multiplex PCR; TCRdb stores in-frame clones only, minus some. Found here are some 38,000 clones, 91% of them singletons; the top ten hold approximately 0.46%. Sequenced material: CD4+ T cells from peripheral blood mononuclear cells, taken in the third trimester of pregnancy. The origin of the receptors is a female donor in good health, enrolled as a control in a pregnancy study.

The rearrangement links TRBV7-2 to TRBJ2-5; D gene unclear. Per the germline V gene, CDR1 is SGHTA and CDR2 is FQGNSA. The CDR3 has 15 residues. The V and J ends lost 5 bases and 0 bases respectively, with 13 bases between them. The CDR3: CASSPRPRDQETQYF. CDR3 DNA: TGTGCCAGCAGCCCCCGCCCCCGAGACCAAGAGACCCAGTACTTC.

V is TRBV7-9 and J is TRBJ2-5, with 7 bases aligning to TRBD2. The CDR3 is made up of 14 amino acids. Trimming removed 1 base from V and 5 bases from J; junction bases left unmatched: 4. CDR1 is SEHNR, CDR2 FQNEAQ, per germline (reference sequence). The CDR3 sequence: CASSLGIGGETQYF. CDR3 bases: TGTGCCAGCAGCTTAGGGATCGGGGGGGAGACCCAGTACTTC.

This chain connects TRBV5-4 to TRBJ2-2; TRBD1 matches at 8 bases. The CDR3 is made up of 15 amino acids. The trim removed 3 bases at V and 6 bases at J, leaving 7 bases unmatched. CDR1 and CDR2 (germline): SGHNT, YYREEE (reference sequence). CDR3 residues: CASSSLDRVAGELFF. The CDR3 DNA follows: TGTGCCAGCAGCTCCCTGGACAGGGTGGCCGGGGAGCTGTTTTTT.

This chain links TRBV6-1 with TRBJ1-5; D might be TRBD1 (6 bases). There are 13 residues in the CDR3. Trimming left V 8 bases short and J 3 bases short, with 11 bases between. Germline V gene lookup returns CDR1 MNHNS and CDR2 SASEGT. This chain's CDR3 is CASLGQPNQPQHF. Here the CDR3 DNA reads TGTGCCAGCCTAGGACAGCCCAATCAGCCCCAGCATTTT.

V and J are TRBV2 and TRBJ1-2; TRBD1 matches 9 bases. The ends lost 7 bases at V and 8 bases at J; junction bases unmatched: 5. The CDR3 is 12 residues long. From germline, CDR1 is SNHLY and CDR2 FYNNEI. In DNA, the CDR3 is TGTGCCAGCAATCCGACAGGGGGAGGCTACACCTTC. Its protein is CASNPTGGGYTF.

The J gene is TRBJ2-7, the V gene TRBV13; D possibly corresponds to TRBD2 (5 bases). This CDR3 spans 17 amino acids. V lost 0 bases, J lost 2 bases, and 17 bases lay in between. CDR1 and CDR2 (germline): PRHDT, FYEKMQ (reference sequence). As DNA, the CDR3 is TGTGCCAGCAGCTTAGGTCTGTCGGGGAGCCGCCCCTACGAGCAGTACTTC. This encodes CASSLGLSGSRPYEQYF.

Worth noting for this clone: The identical CDR3 is also encoded by other nucleotide sequences in the sample. The chain links TRBV4-2 to TRBJ1-5; the D is unclear. CDR3 length equals 15 residues. In germline, CDR1 is LGHNA, CDR2 YNFKEQ. The V end was cut by 0 bases, the J end by 10 bases, with 16 bases between. CDR3 protein: CASSQEYYGQSPQHF. The CDR3 DNA reads TGTGCCAGCAGCCAAGAATATTATGGGCAGTCACCCCAGCATTTT.

The chain employs TRBV5-1 and TRBJ2-3, with 12 bases lining up with TRBD2. This CDR3 comprises 18 residues. The V and J ends lost 2 bases and 0 bases, in that order; junction bases with no gene match: 7. The V gene's germline CDR1 is SGHRS and CDR2 YFSETQ. The CDR3 reads CASSFGLAGTASTDTQYF. The CDR3 nucleotides read TGCGCCAGCAGCTTCGGACTAGCGGGGACTGCTAGCACAGATACGCAGTATTTT.

This chain joins TRBV27 and TRBJ1-6; D remains ambiguous. Germline-derived CDR1 and CDR2 are MNHEY and SMNVEV (reference sequence). The germline V and J ends were trimmed by 3 bases and 7 bases, with 7 bases remaining between them. CDR3 length: 13 amino acids. As DNA, the CDR3 is TGTGCCAGCAGTTTTCGGGTGAATTCACCCCTCCACTTT. This translates into CASSFRVNSPLHF.

The chain links TRBV5-1 to TRBJ2-7, with D tentatively TRBD2 (5 bases). CDR1 and CDR2 from the germline V gene are SGHRS and YFSETQ. The V end was cut by 4 bases, the J end by 0 bases, with 11 bases between. The CDR3 spans 14 residues. CDR3 bases: TGCGCCAGCAGCACTGGAGGCGGCTCCTACGAGCAGTACTTC. It translates to CASSTGGGSYEQYF.

This clone was seen only once. The V call is TRBV5-6, the J call TRBJ1-5; D not certain. Trimming pared 2 bases from V and 2 bases from J, leaving 11 bases between. CDR3 length equals 15 residues. Looked up from germline, CDR1 is SGHDT and CDR2 is YYEEEE. CDR3 nucleotides: TGTGCCAGCAGCTTCCTGGGCTCAGGCAATCAGCCCCAGCATTTT. It translates to CASSFLGSGNQPQHF.

The CDR3 protein is CASSLNPRRREKLFF. The CDR3 DNA sequence: TGTGCCAGCAGTTTAAACCCGAGGCGTCGAGAAAAACTGTTTTTT. The V gene is TRBV28, the J gene TRBJ1-4; D call uncertain. Germline CDR1 is MDHEN and CDR2 is SYDVKM. Trimming cost V 2 bases and J 8 bases, with 15 bases left between them. The CDR3 totals 15 residues. The variable domain in full, with the rest retrieved from reference TRBV28 and TRBJ1-4, is DVKVTQSSRYLVKRTGEKVFLECVQDMDHENMFWYRQDPGLGLRLIYFSYDVKMKEKGDIPEGYSVSREKKERFSLILESASTNQTSMYLCASSLNPRRREKLFFGSGTQLSVL.

The chain links TRBV5-1 to TRBJ2-5; D may be TRBD1 (5 bases). The CDR3 has 15 residues. Germline-derived CDR1 and CDR2 are SGHRS and YFSETQ. The V end was cut by 0 bases, the J end by 2 bases, with 11 bases between. This chain's CDR3 is CASSLATVSQETQYF. The CDR3 DNA reads TGCGCCAGCAGCTTGGCGACAGTATCACAAGAGACCCAGTACTTC.

The chain employs TRBV7-2 and TRBJ2-7, with unresolved D. The CDR3 runs 12 residues. Germline V lookup: CDR1 SGHTA, CDR2 FQGNSA. With 1 base removed from V and 3 bases from J, the gap between germline ends came to 4 bases. CDR3 bases: TGTGCCAGCAGCTTAGTAGACTACGAGCAGTACTTC. It encodes CASSLVDYEQYF. Together with reference TRBV7-2 and TRBJ2-7, the CDR3 gives the full variable domain: GAGVSQSPSNKVTEKGKDVELRCDPISGHTALYWYRQSLGQGLEFLIYFQGNSAPDKSGLPSDRFSAERTGGSVSTLTIQRTQQEDSAVYLCASSLVDYEQYFGPGTRLTVT.

The rearrangement uses TRBV6-5 and TRBJ1-1; D remains ambiguous. The germline V gene encodes CDR1 MNHEY and CDR2 SVGAGI. V dropped 6 bases and J dropped 11 bases, with 13 bases sitting between them. There are 11 residues in the CDR3. The CDR3 sequence: CASREGPSAFF. The CDR3 DNA reads TGTGCCAGCAGGGAGGGCCCGTCGGCTTTCTTT.

The chain is built from TRBV7-2 and TRBJ2-1; 8 nucleotides align to TRBD2. The CDR3 length is 13 residues. The germline V gene encodes CDR1 SGHTA and CDR2 FQGNSA. This CDR3 reads CGGGPQSYNEQFF. In DNA, the CDR3 is TGTGGCGGGGGGCCCCAATCCTACAATGAGCAGTTCTTC.

The chain joins TRBV7-2 to TRBJ2-7; possible D gene TRBD2, 5 bases. Germline V gene sequence: CDR1 SGHTA, CDR2 FQGNSA. V gave up 3 bases and J gave up 6 bases, with 9 bases separating them. The CDR3 has 12 amino acids. The CDR3 loop is CASSFRTGEQYF. The CDR3 DNA sequence: TGTGCCAGCAGCTTCCGGACTGGCGAGCAGTACTTC.

V and J are TRBV9 and TRBJ1-3; D remains ambiguous. This CDR3 comprises 16 residues. The germline CDR1 and CDR2 sequences are SGDLS and YYNGEE. The ends were cut back, 2 bases at V and 0 bases at J, with 12 bases in the middle. The CDR3, as DNA: TGTGCCAGCAGCGTCAAACCTACTACCTCTGGAAACACCATATATTTT. Translating gives CASSVKPTTSGNTIYF.

V usage is TRBV4-2 and J usage is TRBJ2-5, with 7 nucleotides matching TRBD2. CDR3 size: 22 residues. In germline, CDR1 is LGHNA, CDR2 YNFKEQ. The J segment lost 1 base and the V segment lost 1 base, leaving 24 bases of the junction unmatched. The CDR3 DNA follows: TGTGCCAGCAGCCAAGGAGGGGCAGGTTTAGAGGCTAGCGGCACACCCCAAGAGACCCAGTACTTC. Its protein is CASSQGGAGLEASGTPQETQYF.

The chain combines TRBV5-4 with TRBJ1-2, with 7 bases that match TRBD1. The germline V gene has CDR1 SGHNT and CDR2 YYREEE (reference sequence). The ends lost 4 bases at V and 5 bases at J; junction bases unmatched: 5. The CDR3 extends over 13 amino acids. CDR3 bases: TGTGCCAGCAGCCCGGACAGGAAGTATGGCTACACCTTC. This translates into CASSPDRKYGYTF. The whole variable domain, filled in from reference TRBV5-4 and TRBJ1-2, reads ETGVTQSPTHLIKTRGQQVTLRCSSQSGHNTVSWYQQALGQGPQFIFQYYREEENGRGNFPPRFSGLQFPNYSSELNVNALELDDSALYLCASSPDRKYGYTFGSGTRLTVV.